The present T cell receptor (beta chain) was sequenced within a study of post-analysis software for immune sequencing data (dated by TCRdb to the mid-2010s). Regarding the research as a whole: Relapsing-remitting, secondary progressive and progressive-relapsing multiple sclerosis were recorded as disease courses, and subtype annotation was lacking for some patients. The patient repertoires were compared against about a dozen previously published healthy control repertoires obtained from donors aged 6 to 25 years. A subset of samples was prepared in parallel using single-end sample barcoding, then pooled and co-amplified after Illumina adapter ligation. Beyond this particular receptor, the publication reports: The multiple sclerosis patient group was slightly younger than the control group. Compared with controls, multiple sclerosis patients had significantly lower normalized Chao1 diversity, a finding suggesting substantial peripheral T-cell clonal expansion. When samples were clustered directly using the F measure, samples prepared in the same batch co-clustered strongly, which prompted a batch-effect correction. Significantly higher frequencies in patients than in controls were found for roughly five TRBV segments, including TRBV5-6, TRBV5-1 and TRBV20-1.

The germline V gene encodes CDR1 SEHNR and CDR2 FQNEAQ (reference sequence). Trimming costs V 1 base and J 4 bases, and their ends lie 14 bases apart. The CDR3 holds 15 amino acids from the cysteine to the phenylalanine. Only the CDR3 portion is preserved as DNA: 45 bases, with reading frame beginning at the first base. To demonstrate the VDJtools post-analysis software, TCR beta repertoires were profiled from the peripheral blood of 10 to 15 young patients with multiple sclerosis. Multiple sclerosis patients were children and adolescents aged about 6 to 17 years. Library construction relied on PCR. TCRdb names Illumina HiSeq 2500 as the instrument used. Unique molecular identifiers were incorporated into TCR beta cDNA libraries to reduce PCR and sequencing biases. Per 1 to 10 million input T cells, some 500,000 cDNA molecules were obtained, such that each molecule approximated one T cell. The patient libraries were prepared and sequenced using the same protocol as the earlier healthy control dataset. Samples belonging to the same batch were prepared together, multiplexed and sequenced on a shared HiSeq lane. The original pipeline was this. Raw barcoded reads were processed with MIGEC, discarding single-read molecular identifier groups before consensus assembly and CDR3 extraction. Clonotype tables were post-analysed with VDJtools, normalizing diversity by down-sampling all datasets to the smallest sample size. To correct batch-related cross-sample contamination, repertoire overlap clustering matched CDR3 amino acid sequences but not nucleotide sequences. The raw public data were reprocessed by TCRdb itself: fastp quality trimming at Q25, MiXCR clonotype calling, in-frame beta chains only. Each CDR3 protein gets just one entry, which takes the most common genes and DNA from the rows behind it. Here the V and J calls rest on TCRdb's processing, not on the authors' analysis. The sample table holds fewer than 900,000 distinct CDR3 sequences, of which around 45% were seen once. The ten largest account for roughly 4.5% of the sample.

As concerns this clonotype: Its antigen is currently not known. Nothing much larger sits one base from this clone, and base qualities are not available.

The rearrangement combines TRBV7-9 with TRBJ2-7; the D call is tentative, TRBD1 or TRBD2, as each matches 7 bases. This TCR derives from a girl aged 5-17 years with multiple sclerosis. The material sequenced was blood. The nucleotide sequence is TGTGCCAGCAGCTTAGACGACAGGGAGGGGTACGAGCAGTACTTC. This translates into CASSLDDREGYEQYF.